This passage covers 5 T cell receptor beta chains from one sample sequenced in a study of blood T cell repertoires in COVID-19 (dated by TCRdb to 2018 to 2020). Library creation used the immunoSEQ multiplex PCR assay. Drawn from immuneACCESS, this table holds only the in-frame rearrangements with V and J called that TCRdb kept. Clones are partly lost; checked studies trace under half to an unresolved V gene and leave the rest unexplained. The sample table contains 79,000 or so clones; only one count was recorded for about 86% of them. The ten most abundant clones make up 15% to 20% of the sample. The specimen sequenced was peripheral blood. The source is a human donor in a cohort sampled during active COVID-19.

The chain has TRBV7-8 and TRBJ2-7, with 7 positions matching TRBD1. The V gene's germline CDR1 is SGHVS and CDR2 FQNEAQ. The CDR3 has 14 amino acids. Unmatched junction bases numbered 6, after V lost 5 bases and J lost 2 bases. The CDR3 region is CASSPNTGAYEQYF. The CDR3 DNA reads TGTGCCAGCAGCCCCAATACAGGGGCCTACGAGCAGTACTTC.

This chain uses TRBV6-5 with TRBJ2-1; possible D gene TRBD1, 6 bases. The CDR3 totals 15 residues. Per germline, CDR1 MNHEY and CDR2 SVGAGI. V lost 0 bases and J 6 bases, leaving 12 bases between the germline ends. The CDR3 is CASSYSVGQLNEQFF. Here the CDR3 DNA reads TGTGCCAGCAGTTACTCAGTGGGACAACTCAATGAGCAGTTCTTC.

Written as DNA, the CDR3 is TGCAGTGCTAGAGATATCTATGGCTACACCTTC. Its translation is CSARDIYGYTF. This chain connects TRBV20-1 to TRBJ1-2, with D unresolved. The CDR3 length is 11 residues. V lost 0 bases and J lost 4, with 3 bases in between. Germline V gene data show CDR1 as DFQATT and CDR2 as SNEGSKA (reference sequence).

The V gene is TRBV4-3, the J gene TRBJ1-2, with D perhaps TRBD1 (5 bases). The germline V gene encodes CDR1 LGHNA and CDR2 YSLEER. CDR3 size: 13 residues. V dropped 3 bases and J dropped 2 bases, with 7 bases sitting between them. CDR3 amino acids: CASSHAGNYGYTF. The CDR3 DNA reads as TGCGCCAGCAGCCATGCAGGGAACTATGGCTACACCTTC.

J is TRBJ2-7 and V is TRBV4-1; possible D gene TRBD1, 6 bases. This CDR3 spans 16 amino acids. V dropped 8 bases and J dropped 0 bases, with 20 bases sitting between them. Per germline, CDR1 MGHRA and CDR2 YSYEKL. This chain's CDR3 is CASRGLKGDRSYEQYF. CDR3 nucleotides: TGCGCCAGCCGCGGATTAAAGGGGGATCGCTCCTACGAGCAGTACTTC.